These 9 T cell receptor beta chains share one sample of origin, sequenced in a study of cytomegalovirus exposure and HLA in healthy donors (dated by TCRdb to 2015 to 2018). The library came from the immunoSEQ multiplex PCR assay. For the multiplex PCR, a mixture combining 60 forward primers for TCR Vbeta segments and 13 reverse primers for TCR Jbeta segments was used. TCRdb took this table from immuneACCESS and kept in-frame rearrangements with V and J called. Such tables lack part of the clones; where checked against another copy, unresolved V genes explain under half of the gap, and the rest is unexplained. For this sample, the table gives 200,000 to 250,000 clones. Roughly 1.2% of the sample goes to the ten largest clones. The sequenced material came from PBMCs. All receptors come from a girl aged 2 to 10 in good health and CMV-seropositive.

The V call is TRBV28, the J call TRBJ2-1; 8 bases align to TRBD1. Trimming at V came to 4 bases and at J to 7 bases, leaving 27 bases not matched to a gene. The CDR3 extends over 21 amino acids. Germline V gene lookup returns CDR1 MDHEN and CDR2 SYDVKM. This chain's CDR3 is CASSSSTKSKFQGARLNEQFF. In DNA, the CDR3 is TGTGCCAGCAGTTCCTCGACGAAATCAAAATTTCAGGGGGCGCGGTTGAATGAGCAGTTCTTC.

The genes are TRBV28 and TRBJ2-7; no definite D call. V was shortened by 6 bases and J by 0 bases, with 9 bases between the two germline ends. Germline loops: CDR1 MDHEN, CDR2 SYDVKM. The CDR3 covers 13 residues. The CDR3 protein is CASRPQSSYEQYF. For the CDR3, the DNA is TGTGCCAGCAGGCCACAAAGCTCCTACGAGCAGTACTTC.

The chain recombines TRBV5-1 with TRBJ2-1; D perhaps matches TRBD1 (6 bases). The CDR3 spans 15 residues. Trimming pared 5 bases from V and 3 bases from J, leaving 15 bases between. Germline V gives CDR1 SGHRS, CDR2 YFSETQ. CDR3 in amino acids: CASRLDSQFYNEQFF. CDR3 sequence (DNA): TGCGCCAGCAGGCTGGACAGTCAATTCTACAATGAGCAGTTCTTC.

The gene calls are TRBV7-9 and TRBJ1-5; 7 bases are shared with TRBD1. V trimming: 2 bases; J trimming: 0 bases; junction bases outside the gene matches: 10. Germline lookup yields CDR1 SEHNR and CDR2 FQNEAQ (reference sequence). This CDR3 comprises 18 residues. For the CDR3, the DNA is TGTGCCAGCAGCTTAATTGGGAAGACAGGGTATAGCAATCAGCCCCAGCATTTT. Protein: CASSLIGKTGYSNQPQHF.

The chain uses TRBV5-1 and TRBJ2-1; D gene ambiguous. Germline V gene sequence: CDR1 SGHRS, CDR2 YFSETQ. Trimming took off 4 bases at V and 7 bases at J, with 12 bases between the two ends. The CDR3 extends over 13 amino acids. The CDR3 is CASSTGVGNEQFF. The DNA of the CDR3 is TGCGCCAGCAGCACCGGAGTAGGAAATGAGCAGTTCTTC.

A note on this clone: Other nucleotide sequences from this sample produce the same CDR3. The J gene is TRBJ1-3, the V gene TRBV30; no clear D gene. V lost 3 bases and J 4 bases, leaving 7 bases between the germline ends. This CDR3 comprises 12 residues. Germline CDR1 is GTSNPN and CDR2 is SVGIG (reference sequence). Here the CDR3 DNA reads TGTGCCTGGAGACGAGGAGGAAACACCATATATTTT. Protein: CAWRRGGNTIYF.

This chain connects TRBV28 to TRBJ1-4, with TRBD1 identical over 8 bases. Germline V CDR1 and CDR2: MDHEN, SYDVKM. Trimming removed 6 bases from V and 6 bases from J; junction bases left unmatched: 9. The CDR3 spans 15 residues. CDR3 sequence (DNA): TGTGCCAGCAGGGACAGGGCCCCGGTGGATGAAAAACTGTTTTTT. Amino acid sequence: CASRDRAPVDEKLFF. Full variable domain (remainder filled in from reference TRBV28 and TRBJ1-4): DVKVTQSSRYLVKRTGEKVFLECVQDMDHENMFWYRQDPGLGLRLIYFSYDVKMKEKGDIPEGYSVSREKKERFSLILESASTNQTSMYLCASRDRAPVDEKLFFGSGTQLSVL.

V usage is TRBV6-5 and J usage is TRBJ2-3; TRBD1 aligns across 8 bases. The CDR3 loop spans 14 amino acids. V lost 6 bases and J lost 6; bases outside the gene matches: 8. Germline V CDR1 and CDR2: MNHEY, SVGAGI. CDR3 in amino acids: CASRVTGDRDTQYF. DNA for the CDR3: TGTGCCAGCAGAGTGACAGGGGACCGGGATACGCAGTATTTT.

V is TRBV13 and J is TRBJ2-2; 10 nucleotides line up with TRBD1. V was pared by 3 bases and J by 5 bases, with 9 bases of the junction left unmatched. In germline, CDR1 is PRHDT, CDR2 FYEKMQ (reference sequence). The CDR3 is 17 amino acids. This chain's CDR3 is CASSFGSGQGGTGELFF. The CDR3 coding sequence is TGTGCCAGCAGCTTTGGCTCCGGACAGGGGGGAACCGGGGAGCTGTTTTTT.